Listed here are 24 T cell receptor beta chains from one sample, sequenced in a study of hypomethylating agent response in myelodysplastic syndrome. TCRdb's table, derived via immunoSEQ multiplex PCR, lists solely in-frame clones and lacks some. The sample carries approximately 5,000 clones, approximately 82% recorded once. The sequencing used bone marrow, collected before or after starting hypomethylating agent treatment for myelodysplastic syndrome (not recorded which). Receptors were obtained from a human donor with myelodysplastic syndrome.

This chain joins TRBV30 and TRBJ1-6; TRBD1 might be the D (5 bases). The length of the CDR3 is 19 residues. V lost 2 bases and J 4 bases, leaving 24 bases between the germline ends. Germline V gene data show CDR1 as GTSNPN and CDR2 as SVGIG (reference sequence). The CDR3 nucleotides are TGTGCCTGGAGTATTCTACGCCAGGGCCCCCCCCCTTATAATTCACCCCTCCACTTT. Protein sequence: CAWSILRQGPPPYNSPLHF.

This clone occurred once. J is TRBJ1-2 and V is TRBV29-1; TRBD1 matches 10 bases. CDR1 and CDR2 (germline): SQVTM, ANQGSEA. J lost 7 bases, V lost 6 bases, and 8 bases had no gene match. The CDR3 has 13 amino acids. The CDR3 here is CSVADRGGFGYTF. The DNA of the CDR3 is TGCAGCGTCGCGGACAGGGGGGGGTTTGGCTACACCTTC. Full variable domain (outside the CDR3, taken from reference TRBV29-1 and TRBJ1-2): SAVISQKPSRDICQRGTSLTIQCQVDSQVTMMFWYRQQPGQSLTLIATANQGSEATYESGFVIDKFPISRPNLTFSTLTVSNMSPEDSSIYLCSVADRGGFGYTFGSGTRLTVV.

The V call is TRBV2, the J call TRBJ1-4; D possibly corresponds to TRBD1 (6 bases). CDR1 and CDR2 from the germline V gene are SNHLY and FYNNEI. The CDR3 consists of 15 residues. V lost 5 bases and J 4 bases, leaving 14 bases between the germline ends. This chain's CDR3 is CASSPTGLVNEKLFF. The CDR3 bases are TGTGCCAGCAGTCCCACAGGGCTGGTTAATGAAAAACTGTTTTTT.

V and J are TRBV10-3 and TRBJ2-7; TRBD1 aligns across 10 bases. The CDR3 sequence is 15 residues long. In germline, CDR1 is ENHRY, CDR2 SYGVKD. V lost 6 bases to trimming and J lost 9 bases; unmatched junction nucleotides: 14. CDR3 in DNA: TGTGCCATCAGCTTAACGACAGGGGGCAATTGGAGGCAGTACTTC. Protein sequence: CAISLTTGGNWRQYF.

J is TRBJ2-5 and V is TRBV7-9; D might be TRBD1 or TRBD2, each matching 5 bases. The V gene lost 4 bases and the J gene lost 5 bases, with 17 bases spanning the gap. The CDR3 totals 15 residues. Germline lookup yields CDR1 SEHNR and CDR2 FQNEAQ (reference sequence). The CDR3 DNA reads as TGTGCCAGCAGCTCCTTCGTGGGGGAGCGTGAGACCCAGTACTTC. This codes for CASSSFVGERETQYF.

This clone was seen a few times. The chain employs TRBV4-2 and TRBJ2-1; 9 positions match TRBD1. V shed 4 bases and J 6 bases; nucleotides not matched to a gene: 4. This CDR3 has 14 amino acids. Germline V gene data show CDR1 as LGHNA and CDR2 as YNFKEQ. CDR3 loop: CASSLNRGLNEQFF. The CDR3 region has the DNA TGTGCCAGCAGCCTTAACAGGGGGCTCAATGAGCAGTTCTTC.

This chain joins TRBV11-2 and TRBJ2-7; maybe TRBD2 (6 bases). Trimming took 5 bases from V and 1 from J, leaving 15 bases between them. This CDR3 has 15 amino acids. CDR1 is SGHAT, CDR2 FQNNGV, per germline. The CDR3 nucleotides read TGTGCCAGCAGCACTGTGGCGGGACGGTCCTACGAGCAGTACTTC. It codes for CASSTVAGRSYEQYF.

The rearrangement joins TRBV2 to TRBJ2-7; the D gene is possibly TRBD1 (5 bases). With 10 bases removed from V and 5 bases from J, the gap between germline ends came to 27 bases. CDR1 is SNHLY and CDR2 is FYNNEI in the germline V gene. This CDR3 contains 16 residues. The CDR3 reads CATRVLPTVPRHEQYF. The CDR3 DNA reads as TGTGCCACCAGGGTCCTCCCGACAGTTCCCCGCCACGAGCAGTACTTC.

The chain is built from TRBV15 and TRBJ2-7; no clear D gene. CDR3 length: 15 amino acids. The germline CDR1 and CDR2 sequences are LNHNV and YYDKDF (reference sequence). V shed 0 bases and J shed 0 bases, with 9 bases lying between them. For the CDR3, the DNA is TGTGCCACCAGCAGAGAGGGCAGCCCCTCCTACGAGCAGTACTTC. Translated, it gives CATSREGSPSYEQYF.

The genes are TRBV4-1 and TRBJ2-1; D is tentatively TRBD1 or TRBD2 (5 bases each). Germline CDR1 reads MGHRA; CDR2 reads YSYEKL. The CDR3 has 15 residues. With 4 bases removed from V and 4 bases from J, the gap between germline ends came to 14 bases. The CDR3 reads CASSPRGTGYNEQFF. The CDR3 nucleotides read TGCGCCAGCAGCCCAAGAGGGACCGGGTACAATGAGCAGTTCTTC.

The V and J genes are TRBV9 and TRBJ2-1, with 10 bases that match TRBD2. In germline, CDR1 is SGDLS, CDR2 YYNGEE. The CDR3 spans 14 residues. Losses at the gene ends were 5 bases for V and 8 bases for J; bases not matched to a gene: 7. As DNA, the CDR3 is TGTGCCAGCAGTGATGAGAGCGGGGGGGATGAGCAGTTCTTC. Amino acid sequence: CASSDESGGDEQFF. Based on the CDR3 plus reference TRBV9 and TRBJ2-1, the full variable domain is DSGVTQTPKHLITATGQRVTLRCSPRSGDLSVYWYQQSLDQGLQFLIQYYNGEERAKGNILERFSAQQFPDLHSELNLSSLELGDSALYFCASSDESGGDEQFFGPGTRLTVL.

This clone has just one count. The chain uses TRBV5-8 and TRBJ2-3; TRBD2 agrees at 12 bases. The CDR3 runs to 19 residues. Germline V gene sequence: CDR1 SGHTS, CDR2 YDEGEE. The junction had 14 bases not matched to a gene; V was cut back by 4 bases and J by 2 bases. The chain's CDR3 is CASSRPLAGGPSYTDTQYF. The CDR3, as DNA: TGTGCCAGCAGCCGACCACTAGCGGGGGGTCCGTCATACACAGATACGCAGTATTTT.

This chain connects TRBV14 to TRBJ2-7; 7 bases are a match to TRBD2. This CDR3 contains 15 residues. Germline V gene sequence: CDR1 SGHDN, CDR2 FVKESK. The trim removed 3 bases at V and 6 bases at J, leaving 11 bases unmatched. CDR3 in amino acids: CASSHSHGGGLEQYF. CDR3 bases: TGTGCCAGCAGCCACTCCCATGGGGGGGGTCTCGAGCAGTACTTC.

The chain is built from TRBV5-5 and TRBJ2-3; D not resolved. Germline V gene lookup returns CDR1 SGHKS and CDR2 YYEKEE (reference sequence). Trimming left V 0 bases short and J 4 bases short, with 3 bases between. The CDR3 extends over 12 amino acids. The CDR3 sequence is CASSLEADTQYF. The CDR3 DNA is TGTGCCAGCAGCTTGGAAGCAGATACGCAGTATTTT.

The chain employs TRBV14 and TRBJ2-7, with D perhaps given as TRBD1 or TRBD2 (7 bases each). V lost 8 bases to trimming and J lost 3 bases, with 20 bases between them. CDR1 and CDR2 (germline): SGHDN, FVKESK. The CDR3 is 15 amino acids. The CDR3 sequence: CASGRQGGGVYEQYF. CDR3 coding DNA: TGTGCCAGCGGACGACAGGGAGGGGGTGTCTACGAGCAGTACTTC.

This CDR3 reads CATSSSYNEQFF. Written as DNA, the CDR3 is TGTGCCACAAGTAGCTCCTACAATGAGCAGTTCTTC. This rearrangement joins TRBV19 to TRBJ2-1; D remains unclear. V was cut by 10 bases and J by 0 bases, with 7 bases left in between. The V gene's germline CDR1 is LNHDA and CDR2 SQIVND (reference sequence). The CDR3 loop spans 12 amino acids.

This clone showed up just a few times. The rearrangement joins TRBV18 to TRBJ1-5; 9 nucleotides align to TRBD1. The CDR3 is 15 amino acids. The junction had 7 bases not matched to a gene; V was cut back by 3 bases and J by 7 bases. From germline, CDR1 is KGHSH and CDR2 LQKENI. The CDR3 DNA follows: TGTGCCAGCTCACCCACGGGACAGGGCGAGCAGCCCCAGCATTTT. The encoded protein is CASSPTGQGEQPQHF.

This clone was observed a handful of times. The V call is TRBV9, the J call TRBJ1-2, with 7 nucleotides matching TRBD1. Germline CDR1 is SGDLS and CDR2 is YYNGEE. This CDR3 is built from 16 residues. Trimming removed 4 bases from V and 11 bases from J; junction bases left unmatched: 20. For the CDR3, the DNA is TGTGCCAGCAGCATAAATTCTGTGACAGGGCCGGGTCAATACACCTTC. It encodes CASSINSVTGPGQYTF.

The chain employs TRBV4-2 and TRBJ1-2, with D perhaps TRBD1 (5 bases). V lost 3 bases, J lost 8 bases, and 7 bases lay in between. CDR1 and CDR2 (germline): LGHNA, YNFKEQ. This CDR3 region has 11 residues. The CDR3 coding sequence is TGTGCCAGCAGCCAGGGGGGGGGCTACACCTTC. Translating gives CASSQGGGYTF.

This chain joins TRBV29-1 and TRBJ2-5; D is perhaps TRBD2 (5 bases). Germline assignment: CDR1 SQVTM and CDR2 ANQGSEA. V was clipped by 3 bases and J by 5 bases, with 10 bases between them. The CDR3 totals 12 residues. The chain's CDR3 is CSVDPGSETQYF. Written as DNA, the CDR3 is TGCAGCGTTGATCCGGGATCCGAGACCCAGTACTTC.

Within the sample, this clone is large. This chain joins TRBV27 and TRBJ1-2; 8 nucleotides match TRBD1. In germline, CDR1 is MNHEY, CDR2 SMNVEV (reference sequence). The CDR3 is 13 amino acids. With V trimmed by 3 bases and J by 11 bases, 8 bases remained unmatched. CDR3 DNA: TGTGCCAGCAGTTTTACGGCAGGGGGCGCGTACACCTTC. Its translation: CASSFTAGGAYTF.

The chain uses TRBV5-6 and TRBJ1-4; D may be TRBD1 (5 bases). Germline CDR1 is SGHDT and CDR2 is YYEEEE. Trimming shortened V by 4 bases and J by 3 bases, and 16 bases separated the two germline ends. This CDR3 contains 16 residues. CDR3 nucleotide sequence: TGTGCCAGCAGCCCCGGCGGGGGTACTTCTAATGAAAAACTGTTTTTT. Translated, it gives CASSPGGGTSNEKLFF.

For this clone: One end of the junction fails to match germline, which may point to a read error. The rearrangement uses TRBV5-4 and TRBJ2-5; 12 nucleotides match TRBD2. CDR1 and CDR2 (germline): SGHNT, YYREEE (reference sequence). The length of the CDR3 is 19 residues. Here the CDR3 DNA reads TGTGCCAGCTGCTTCAGGTTGGCTAGCGGGGGGGCAGGAGGAGAGACCCAGTACTTC. It codes for CASCFRLASGGAGGETQYF.

The genes are TRBV11-3 and TRBJ2-3, with 8 bases matching TRBD1. The trim removed 5 bases at V and 9 bases at J, leaving 10 bases unmatched. Germline values: CDR1 SGHNT, CDR2 YENEEA. The CDR3 consists of 14 residues. CDR3 amino acids: CASSPQSTGGTQYF. The CDR3 DNA reads TGTGCCAGCAGCCCACAATCCACAGGGGGGACGCAGTATTTT.